This T cell receptor (beta chain) stems from a study of graft-versus-host responses after intestinal transplantation. Study in general: All recipients were given anti-thymocyte globulin induction, and tacrolimus and steroids were then administered for around three years.

Broader study findings: GvH clones occurred in recipient marrow; some first appeared in ileum or blood. High graft-versus-host to host-versus-graft clonal ratios were found in allografts of patients who had graft-donor T cell macrochimerism. Circulating GvH clone levels at their peak were associated with HvG declines (early post-transplant).

This clone has only a few counts. The target antigen is unknown. Repertoires were generated with immunoSEQ multiplex PCR, while TCRdb's copy carries only in-frame clones and drops some. This repertoire shows 90,000 to 120,000 clones, over 75% found once; its top ten account for approximately 0.97%. This CDR3 has 13 residues. CDR1 ENHRY and CDR2 SYGVKD come from the germline V gene. The V end was cut by 10 bases, the J end by 1 base, with 12 bases between. The TCR was taken from a human donor who received an intestinal transplant. The source material was unstimulated CD4+ T cells sorted from spleen or lymph node cells, sampled before intestinal transplant. The chain combines TRBV10-3 with TRBJ2-3; perhaps TRBD2 as D (6 bases). CDR3 coding DNA: TGTGCCACCTCTAGCGTGGGCACAGATACGCAGTATTTT. Amino acid sequence: CATSSVGTDTQYF.